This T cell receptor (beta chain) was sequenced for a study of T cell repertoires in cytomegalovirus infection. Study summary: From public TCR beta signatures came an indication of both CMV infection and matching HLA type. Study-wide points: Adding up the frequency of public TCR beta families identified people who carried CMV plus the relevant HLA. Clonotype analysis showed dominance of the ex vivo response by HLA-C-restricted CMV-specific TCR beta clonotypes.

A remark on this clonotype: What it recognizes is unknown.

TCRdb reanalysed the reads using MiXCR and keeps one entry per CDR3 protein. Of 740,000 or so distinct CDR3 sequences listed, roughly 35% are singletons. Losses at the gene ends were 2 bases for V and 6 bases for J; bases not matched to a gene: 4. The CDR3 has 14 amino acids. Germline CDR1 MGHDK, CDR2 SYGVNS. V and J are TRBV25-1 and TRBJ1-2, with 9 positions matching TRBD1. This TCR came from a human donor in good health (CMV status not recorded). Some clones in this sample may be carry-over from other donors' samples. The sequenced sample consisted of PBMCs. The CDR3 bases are TGTGCCAGCAGTGAAAGAACAGGGGGCCATGGCTACACCTTC. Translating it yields CASSERTGGHGYTF.